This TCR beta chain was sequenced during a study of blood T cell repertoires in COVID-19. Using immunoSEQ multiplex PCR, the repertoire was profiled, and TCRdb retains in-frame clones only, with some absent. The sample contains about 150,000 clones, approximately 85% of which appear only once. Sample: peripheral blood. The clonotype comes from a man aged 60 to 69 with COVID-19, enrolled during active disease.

The CDR3 nucleotides are TGTGCCAGTAGTAGAGGGACAGGAATTGACGAGCAGTACTTC. Translated: CASSRGTGIDEQYF. The chain recombines TRBV19 with TRBJ2-7, with TRBD1 identical over 8 bases. Germline CDR1 LNHDA, CDR2 SQIVND (reference sequence). V lost 4 bases and J lost 5; bases outside the gene matches: 7. This CDR3 is built from 14 residues.